This T cell receptor beta chain was captured by sequencing in a study of CD8 T cells in ankylosing spondylitis. This clonotype has just a few counts. TCRdb reanalysed the 5' RACE reads using MiXCR and keeps one entry per CDR3 protein. The sample has 150,000 to 200,000 distinct CDR3 sequences, 25% to 35% seen once. This receptor was identified in a male donor with ankylosing spondylitis. Material for sequencing was synovial fluid, either unsorted or a sorted T cell fraction (not recorded which).

CDR3 sequence reads: CASSRIAGFTDTQYF. The CDR3, as DNA: TGTGCCAGCAGCCGCATAGCGGGGTTCACAGATACGCAGTATTTT. The chain employs TRBV3-1 and TRBJ2-3; TRBD2 aligns across 8 bases. CDR1 and CDR2 from the germline V gene are LGHDT and YNNKEL (reference sequence). Trimming took 4 bases from V and 2 from J; bases not matched to a gene: 5. This CDR3 comprises 15 residues.